This T cell receptor (beta chain) was documented in a study of T cell responses to AZD1222 COVID-19 vaccine. Note on this clone: Its antigen remains unknown.

With 8 bases clipped from V and 2 bases from J, the junction kept 4 bases outside the gene matches. Germline values: CDR1 SQVTM, CDR2 ANQGSEA. CDR3 length equals 13 residues. The table came from immunoSEQ multiplex PCR; TCRdb's copy has only in-frame clones and leaves some out. This table has some 110,000 clones, roughly 92% appearing once. Whole-study results and caveats: A rise in Spike-specific TCR breadth and depth followed two AZD1222 doses. Seropositivity was recorded at baseline in only a handful of AZD1222 recipients. The donor cohort was predominantly white British with a female majority, and clonal diversity may have been underestimated. Repertoire sampling occurred only after the peak T cell response.

This sequence originates from an adult in good health. This sample comprised peripheral blood, obtained on day 0 of AZD1222 vaccination. This chain joins TRBV29-1 and TRBJ1-3; 9 bases align to TRBD1. In nucleotides, the CDR3 is TGCAGCATCCGGACAGGGGCTGGAAACACCATATATTTT. Its translation: CSIRTGAGNTIYF.